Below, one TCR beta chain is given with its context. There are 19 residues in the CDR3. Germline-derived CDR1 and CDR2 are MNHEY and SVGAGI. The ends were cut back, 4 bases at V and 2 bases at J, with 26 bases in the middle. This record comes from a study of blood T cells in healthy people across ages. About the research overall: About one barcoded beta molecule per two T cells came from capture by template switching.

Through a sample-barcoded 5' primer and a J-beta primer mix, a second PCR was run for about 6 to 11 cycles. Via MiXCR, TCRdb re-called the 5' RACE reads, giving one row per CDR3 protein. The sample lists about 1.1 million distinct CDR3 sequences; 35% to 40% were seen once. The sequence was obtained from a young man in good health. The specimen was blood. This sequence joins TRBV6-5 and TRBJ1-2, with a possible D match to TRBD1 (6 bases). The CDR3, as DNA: TGTGCCAGCAGTTTCATCCCCCTGAGACAGGAGACCAAAAACTATGGCTACACCTTC. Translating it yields CASSFIPLRQETKNYGYTF.